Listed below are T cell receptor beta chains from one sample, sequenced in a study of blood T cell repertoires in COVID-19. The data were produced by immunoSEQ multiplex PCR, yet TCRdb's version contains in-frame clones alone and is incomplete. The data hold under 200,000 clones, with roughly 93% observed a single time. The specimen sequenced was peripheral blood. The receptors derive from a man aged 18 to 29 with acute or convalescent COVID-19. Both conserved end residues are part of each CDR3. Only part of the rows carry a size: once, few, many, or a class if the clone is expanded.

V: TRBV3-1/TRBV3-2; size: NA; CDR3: CASSQQGRGLGETQYF
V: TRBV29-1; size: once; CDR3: CSVVFTYEQYF
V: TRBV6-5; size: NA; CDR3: CASSIVYRVQETQYF
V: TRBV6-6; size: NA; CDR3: CATLTTSGTISYEQYF
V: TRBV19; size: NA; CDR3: CASIQGVQLRDTEAFF
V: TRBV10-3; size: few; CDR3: CAIKTSGLTNTQYF
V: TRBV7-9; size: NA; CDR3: CASRGGPNTGELFF
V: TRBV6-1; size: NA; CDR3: CASSEPNQPQHF
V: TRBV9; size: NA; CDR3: CASSAKQGVDTEAFF
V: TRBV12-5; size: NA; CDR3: CASGLVPGGVSGELFF
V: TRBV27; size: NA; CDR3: CASSLIARLLGTGDNEQFF
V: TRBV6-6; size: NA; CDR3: CASSTTGRGDQPQHF
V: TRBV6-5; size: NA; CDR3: CASHSTLAAGVEQFF
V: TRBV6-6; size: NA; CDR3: CASSYSGASSYEQYF
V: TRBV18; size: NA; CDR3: CASSPRGLDMNTEAFF
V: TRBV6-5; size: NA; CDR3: CASSSTDTEAFF
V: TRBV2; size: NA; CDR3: CASTVDSSEAFF
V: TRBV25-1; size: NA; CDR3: CASNAGQPLDEQFF
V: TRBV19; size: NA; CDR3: CASSKLYSNQPQHF
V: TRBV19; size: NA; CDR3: CASSRTDQTANTEAFF
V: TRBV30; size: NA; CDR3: CAWSSPGQGADTQYF
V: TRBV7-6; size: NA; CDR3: CASSPGYGREGTDTQYF
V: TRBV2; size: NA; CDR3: CASSREQGYGYTF
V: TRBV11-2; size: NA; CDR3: CASSLPGQGIYEQYF
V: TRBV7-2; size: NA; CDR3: CASSPGQERAGELFF
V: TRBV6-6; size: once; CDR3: CASTWDRVISPLHF
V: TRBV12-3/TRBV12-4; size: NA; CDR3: CASSLSRNTEAFF
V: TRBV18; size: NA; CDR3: CASSLGGADNSPLHF
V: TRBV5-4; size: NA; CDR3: CASSLGTLGPQHF
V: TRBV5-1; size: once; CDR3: CASSPGRGAKYEQYF
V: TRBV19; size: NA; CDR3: CASSLKDRIEAFF
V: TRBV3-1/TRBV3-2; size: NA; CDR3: CASSQDETFGYTF
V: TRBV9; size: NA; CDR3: CASSVGGYGYTF
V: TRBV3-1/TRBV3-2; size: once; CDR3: CASSPQGLQNEQYF
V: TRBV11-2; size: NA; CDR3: CASSLDLAGGTDTQYF
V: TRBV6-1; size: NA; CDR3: CASSEIISFF
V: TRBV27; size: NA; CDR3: CASSRSTGGYGYTF
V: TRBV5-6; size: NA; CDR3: CASSYGTGGSGAFF
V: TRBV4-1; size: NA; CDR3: CASSQEAMNTEAFF
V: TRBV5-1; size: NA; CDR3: CASSLAQGPYGYTF
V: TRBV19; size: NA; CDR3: CASSIDGVSYEQYF
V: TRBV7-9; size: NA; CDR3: CASSLVQGRREQYF
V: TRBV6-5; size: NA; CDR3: CASSYSSRVTNEKLFF
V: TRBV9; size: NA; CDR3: CASSVGLGDRGRSEAFF
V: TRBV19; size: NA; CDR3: CASSIITDQPQHF
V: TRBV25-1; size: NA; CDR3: CASSELVLETGKNTEAFF
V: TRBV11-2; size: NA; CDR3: CASSLDQGREAFF
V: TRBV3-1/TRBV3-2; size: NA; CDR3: CASSQALSGTEAFF
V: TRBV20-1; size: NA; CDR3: CSASSQGQGHEKLFF
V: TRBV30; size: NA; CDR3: CALTGGSSYEQYF
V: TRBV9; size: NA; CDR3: CASGDRGNTIYF
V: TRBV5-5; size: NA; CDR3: CASSLGGRSGANVLTF
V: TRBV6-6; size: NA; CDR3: CASSYGGDSNQPQHF
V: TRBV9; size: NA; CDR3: CASSAGQGDSSPLHF
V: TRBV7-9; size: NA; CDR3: CASSKGQDRGSDTQYF
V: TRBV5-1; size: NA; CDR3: CASSGTWSETQYF
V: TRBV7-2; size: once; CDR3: CASSTRTGENPQFF
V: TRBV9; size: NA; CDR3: CASSVGQGETQYF
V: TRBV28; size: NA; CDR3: CASSRQETQYF